This T cell receptor (beta chain) originates from a study of blood T cell repertoires in COVID-19. Study-wide context: Acute and convalescent COVID-19 specimens originated in the United States, Italy and Spain.

Germline CDR1 SGHAT, CDR2 FQNNGV. The CDR3 spans 13 residues. With V trimmed by 4 bases and J by 5 bases, 2 bases remained unmatched. The cohort comprised adults aged roughly 18 to 95 years residing in some 24 US areas. As to this clone: Other DNA sequences of this sample code for an identical CDR3.

The data were produced by immunoSEQ multiplex PCR, yet TCRdb's version contains in-frame clones alone and is incomplete. The table lists 380,000 or so clones, over 75% of them singletons. This rearrangement joins TRBV11-2 to TRBJ2-7, with 10 positions matching TRBD1. This sequence originates from a woman in her thirties with acute COVID-19. Sequencing was performed on PBMCs or T cells enriched from blood (not recorded which). The CDR3 here is CASSSDRGDEQYF. The DNA for the CDR3 is TGTGCCAGCAGCTCGGACAGGGGGGACGAGCAGTACTTC.